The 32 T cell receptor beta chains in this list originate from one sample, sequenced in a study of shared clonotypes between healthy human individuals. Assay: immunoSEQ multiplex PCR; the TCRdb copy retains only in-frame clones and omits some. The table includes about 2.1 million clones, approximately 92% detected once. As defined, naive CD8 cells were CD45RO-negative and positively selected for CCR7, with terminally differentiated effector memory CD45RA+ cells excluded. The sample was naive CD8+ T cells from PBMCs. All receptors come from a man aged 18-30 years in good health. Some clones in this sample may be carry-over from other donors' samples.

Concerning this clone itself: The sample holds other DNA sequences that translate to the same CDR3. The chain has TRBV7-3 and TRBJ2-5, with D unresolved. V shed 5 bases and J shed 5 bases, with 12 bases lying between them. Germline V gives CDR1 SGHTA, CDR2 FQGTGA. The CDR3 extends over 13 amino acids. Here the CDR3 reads CASSLGVGETQYF. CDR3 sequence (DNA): TGTGCCAGCAGCCTCGGTGTCGGGGAGACCCAGTACTTC.

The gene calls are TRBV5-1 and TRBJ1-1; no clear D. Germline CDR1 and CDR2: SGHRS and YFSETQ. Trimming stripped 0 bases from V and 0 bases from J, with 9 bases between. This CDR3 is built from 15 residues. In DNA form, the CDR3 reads TGCGCCAGCAGCTTGGGAGGCACGTTGAACACTGAAGCTTTCTTT. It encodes CASSLGGTLNTEAFF.

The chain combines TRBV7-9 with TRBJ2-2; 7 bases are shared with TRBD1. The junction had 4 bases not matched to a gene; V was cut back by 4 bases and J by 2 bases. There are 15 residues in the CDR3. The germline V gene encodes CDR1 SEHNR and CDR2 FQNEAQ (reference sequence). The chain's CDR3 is CASSSRQGNTGELFF. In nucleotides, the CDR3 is TGTGCCAGCAGCTCTCGACAGGGTAACACCGGGGAGCTGTTTTTT. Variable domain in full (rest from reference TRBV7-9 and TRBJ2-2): DTGVSQNPRHKITKRGQNVTFRCDPISEHNRLYWYRQTLGQGPEFLTYFQNEAQLEKSRLLSDRFSAERPKGSFSTLEIQRTEQGDSAMYLCASSSRQGNTGELFFGEGSRLTVL.

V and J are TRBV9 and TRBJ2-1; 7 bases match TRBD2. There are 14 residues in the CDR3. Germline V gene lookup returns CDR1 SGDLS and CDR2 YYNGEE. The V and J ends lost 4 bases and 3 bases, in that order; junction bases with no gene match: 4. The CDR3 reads CASSSRTSYNEQFF. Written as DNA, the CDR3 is TGTGCCAGCAGCTCCCGGACTAGCTACAATGAGCAGTTCTTC. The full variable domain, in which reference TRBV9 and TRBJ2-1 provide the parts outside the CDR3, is DSGVTQTPKHLITATGQRVTLRCSPRSGDLSVYWYQQSLDQGLQFLIQYYNGEERAKGNILERFSAQQFPDLHSELNLSSLELGDSALYFCASSSRTSYNEQFFGPGTRLTVL.

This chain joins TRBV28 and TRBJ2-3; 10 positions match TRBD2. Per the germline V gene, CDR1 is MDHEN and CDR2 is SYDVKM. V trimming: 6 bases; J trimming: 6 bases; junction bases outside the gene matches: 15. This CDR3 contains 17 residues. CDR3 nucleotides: TGTGCCAGCAGCAGCCCCATAGCGGGAGGCCCAATCGATACGCAGTATTTT. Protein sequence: CASSSPIAGGPIDTQYF.

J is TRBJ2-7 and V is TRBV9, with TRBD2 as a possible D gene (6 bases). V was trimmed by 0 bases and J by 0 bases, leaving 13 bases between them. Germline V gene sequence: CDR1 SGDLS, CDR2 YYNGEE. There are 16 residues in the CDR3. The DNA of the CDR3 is TGTGCCAGCAGCGTAGGTGGGGACTGGAGCTCCTACGAGCAGTACTTC. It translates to CASSVGGDWSSYEQYF.

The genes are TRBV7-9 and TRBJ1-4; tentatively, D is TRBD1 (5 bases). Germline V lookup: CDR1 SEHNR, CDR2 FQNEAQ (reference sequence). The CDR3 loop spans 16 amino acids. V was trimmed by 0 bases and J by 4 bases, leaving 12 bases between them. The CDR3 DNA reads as TGTGCCAGCAGCTTAGCCGGGGACCCCTTTAATGAAAAACTGTTTTTT. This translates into CASSLAGDPFNEKLFF.

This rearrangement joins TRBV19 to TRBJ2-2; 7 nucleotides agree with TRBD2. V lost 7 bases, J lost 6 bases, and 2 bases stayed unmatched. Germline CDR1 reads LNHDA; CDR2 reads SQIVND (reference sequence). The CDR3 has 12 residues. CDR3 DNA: TGTGCCAGTAACCGGGGGGCCGGGGAGCTGTTTTTT. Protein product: CASNRGAGELFF.

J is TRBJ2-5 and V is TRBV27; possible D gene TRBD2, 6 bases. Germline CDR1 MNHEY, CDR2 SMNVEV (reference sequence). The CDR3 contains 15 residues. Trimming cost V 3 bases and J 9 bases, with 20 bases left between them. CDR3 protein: CASSFGLSAGKAQYF. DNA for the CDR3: TGTGCCAGCAGTTTCGGTTTGTCGGCGGGAAAGGCCCAGTACTTC.

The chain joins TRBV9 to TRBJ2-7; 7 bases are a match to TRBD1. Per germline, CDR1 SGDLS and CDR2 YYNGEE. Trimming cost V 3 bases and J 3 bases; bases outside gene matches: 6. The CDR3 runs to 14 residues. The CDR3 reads CASSATGYHYEQYF. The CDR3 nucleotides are TGTGCCAGCAGCGCGACAGGGTACCACTACGAGCAGTACTTC. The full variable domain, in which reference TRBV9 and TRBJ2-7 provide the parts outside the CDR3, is DSGVTQTPKHLITATGQRVTLRCSPRSGDLSVYWYQQSLDQGLQFLIQYYNGEERAKGNILERFSAQQFPDLHSELNLSSLELGDSALYFCASSATGYHYEQYFGPGTRLTVT.

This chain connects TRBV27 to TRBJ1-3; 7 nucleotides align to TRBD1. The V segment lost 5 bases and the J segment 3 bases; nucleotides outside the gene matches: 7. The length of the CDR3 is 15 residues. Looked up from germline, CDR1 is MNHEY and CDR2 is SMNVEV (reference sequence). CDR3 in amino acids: CASSQRQGGGNTIYF. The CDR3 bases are TGTGCCAGCAGTCAGAGACAGGGTGGTGGAAACACCATATATTTT.

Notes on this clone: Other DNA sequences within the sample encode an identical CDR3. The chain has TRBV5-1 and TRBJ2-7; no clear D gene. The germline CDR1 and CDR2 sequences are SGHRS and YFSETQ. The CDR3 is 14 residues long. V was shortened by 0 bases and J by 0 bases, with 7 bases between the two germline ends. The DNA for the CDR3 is TGCGCCAGCAGCTTGGGTGTTGGCTCCTACGAGCAGTACTTC. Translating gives CASSLGVGSYEQYF.

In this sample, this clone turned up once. CDR3 nucleotide sequence: TGTGCCAGCAGCTTACCCCGACAGGGTTATAGCAATCAGCCCCAGCATTTT. Its protein is CASSLPRQGYSNQPQHF. This chain uses TRBV7-8 with TRBJ1-5; 7 nucleotides agree with TRBD1. Trimming removed 2 bases from V and 0 bases from J; junction bases left unmatched: 7. The CDR3 totals 17 residues. Germline assignment: CDR1 SGHVS and CDR2 FQNEAQ.

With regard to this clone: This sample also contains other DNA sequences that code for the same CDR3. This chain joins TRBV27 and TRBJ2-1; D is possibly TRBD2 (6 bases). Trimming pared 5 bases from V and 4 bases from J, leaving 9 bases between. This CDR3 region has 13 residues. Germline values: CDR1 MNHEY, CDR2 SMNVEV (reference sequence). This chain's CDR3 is CASSPGLYNEQFF. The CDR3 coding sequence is TGTGCCAGCAGTCCGGGACTGTACAATGAGCAGTTCTTC.

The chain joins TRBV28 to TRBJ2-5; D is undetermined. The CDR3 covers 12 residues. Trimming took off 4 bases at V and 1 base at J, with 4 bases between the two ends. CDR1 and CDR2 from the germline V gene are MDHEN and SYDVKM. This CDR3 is CASSSIQETQYF. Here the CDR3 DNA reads TGTGCCAGCAGTTCAATCCAAGAGACCCAGTACTTC.

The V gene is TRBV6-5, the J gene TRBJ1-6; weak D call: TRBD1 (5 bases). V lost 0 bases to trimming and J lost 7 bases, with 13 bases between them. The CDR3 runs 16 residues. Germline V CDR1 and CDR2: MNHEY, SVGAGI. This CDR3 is CASSYSTGGDNSPLHF. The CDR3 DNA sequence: TGTGCCAGCAGTTACTCGACCGGAGGGGACAATTCACCCCTCCACTTT.

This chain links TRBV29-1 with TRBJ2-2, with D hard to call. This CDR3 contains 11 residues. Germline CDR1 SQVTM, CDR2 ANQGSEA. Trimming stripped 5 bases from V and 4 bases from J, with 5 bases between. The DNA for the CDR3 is TGCAGCGTTTGGGTCACCGGGGAGCTGTTTTTT. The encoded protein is CSVWVTGELFF.

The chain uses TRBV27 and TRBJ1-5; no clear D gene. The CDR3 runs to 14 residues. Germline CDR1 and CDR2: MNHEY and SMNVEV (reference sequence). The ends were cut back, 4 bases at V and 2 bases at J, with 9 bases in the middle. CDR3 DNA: TGTGCCAGCAGTTACTCAGTAGGCAATCAGCCCCAGCATTTT. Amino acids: CASSYSVGNQPQHF.

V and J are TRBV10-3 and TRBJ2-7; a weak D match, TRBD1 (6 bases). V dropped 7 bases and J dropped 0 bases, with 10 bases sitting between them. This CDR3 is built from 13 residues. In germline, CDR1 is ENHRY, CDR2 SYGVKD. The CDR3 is CAITAGDSYEQYF. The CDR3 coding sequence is TGTGCCATCACGGCAGGGGACTCCTACGAGCAGTACTTC.

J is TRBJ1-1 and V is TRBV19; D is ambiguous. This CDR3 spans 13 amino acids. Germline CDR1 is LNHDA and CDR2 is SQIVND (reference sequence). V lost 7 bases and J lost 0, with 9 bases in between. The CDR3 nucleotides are TGTGCCAGTATCCCGACGATGAACACTGAAGCTTTCTTT. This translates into CASIPTMNTEAFF.

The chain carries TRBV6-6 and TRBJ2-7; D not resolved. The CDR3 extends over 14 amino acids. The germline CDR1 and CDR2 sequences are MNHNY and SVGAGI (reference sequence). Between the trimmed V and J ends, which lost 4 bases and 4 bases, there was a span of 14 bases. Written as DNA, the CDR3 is TGTGCCAGCAGTTTGGTGACCGCGCTGTACGAGCAGTACTTC. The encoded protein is CASSLVTALYEQYF.

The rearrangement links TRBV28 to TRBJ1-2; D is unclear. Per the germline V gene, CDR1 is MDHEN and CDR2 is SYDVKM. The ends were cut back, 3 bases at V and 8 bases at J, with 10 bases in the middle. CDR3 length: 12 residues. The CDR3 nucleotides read TGTGCCAGCAGTTTGGATTGGCGAGGCTACACCTTC. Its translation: CASSLDWRGYTF.

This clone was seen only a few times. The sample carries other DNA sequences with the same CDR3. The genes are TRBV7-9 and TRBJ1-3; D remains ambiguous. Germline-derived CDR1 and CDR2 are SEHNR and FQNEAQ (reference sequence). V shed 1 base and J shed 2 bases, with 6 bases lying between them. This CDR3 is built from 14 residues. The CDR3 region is CASSLVGPGNTIYF. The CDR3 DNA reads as TGTGCCAGCAGCTTAGTAGGGCCTGGAAACACCATATATTTT. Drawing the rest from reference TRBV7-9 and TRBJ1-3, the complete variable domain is DTGVSQNPRHKITKRGQNVTFRCDPISEHNRLYWYRQTLGQGPEFLTYFQNEAQLEKSRLLSDRFSAERPKGSFSTLEIQRTEQGDSAMYLCASSLVGPGNTIYFGEGSWLTVV.

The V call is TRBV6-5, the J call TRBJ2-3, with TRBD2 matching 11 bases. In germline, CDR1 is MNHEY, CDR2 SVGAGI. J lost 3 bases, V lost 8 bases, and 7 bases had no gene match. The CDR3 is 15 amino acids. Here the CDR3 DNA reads TGTGCCAGCCCGGGACTAGCGGCATTTACAGATACGCAGTATTTT. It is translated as CASPGLAAFTDTQYF.

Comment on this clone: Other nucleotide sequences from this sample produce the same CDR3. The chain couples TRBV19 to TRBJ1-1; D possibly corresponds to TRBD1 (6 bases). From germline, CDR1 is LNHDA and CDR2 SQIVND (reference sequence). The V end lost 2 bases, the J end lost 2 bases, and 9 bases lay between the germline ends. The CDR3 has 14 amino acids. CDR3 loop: CASSILQGNTEAFF. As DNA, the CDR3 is TGTGCCAGTAGTATACTACAGGGTAACACTGAAGCTTTCTTT.

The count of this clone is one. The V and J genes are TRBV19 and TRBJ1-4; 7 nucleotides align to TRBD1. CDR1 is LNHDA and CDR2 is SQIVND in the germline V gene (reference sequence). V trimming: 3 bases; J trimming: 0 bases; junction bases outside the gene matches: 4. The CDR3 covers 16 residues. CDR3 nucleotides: TGTGCCAGTAGTATTCAAGACAGGGCAACTAATGAAAAACTGTTTTTT. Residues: CASSIQDRATNEKLFF.

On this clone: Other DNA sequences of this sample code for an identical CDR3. CDR3 protein: CAISGLAGGDEQYF. The CDR3 bases are TGTGCCATCAGTGGGCTAGCGGGAGGGGACGAGCAGTACTTC. The rearrangement links TRBV10-3 to TRBJ2-7; TRBD2 agrees at 12 bases. This CDR3 spans 14 amino acids. The germline CDR1 and CDR2 sequences are ENHRY and SYGVKD. Germline trimming cut 4 bases from V and 5 bases from J; bases unmatched to any gene: 3.

CDR3 residues: CATSSGTRVYGQYF. The CDR3 DNA reads TGTGCCACCAGCAGCGGGACAAGGGTTTATGGGCAGTACTTC. The J gene is TRBJ2-7, the V gene TRBV15; D may be TRBD1 (6 bases). CDR3 length: 14 residues. The germline V gene encodes CDR1 LNHNV and CDR2 YYDKDF (reference sequence). The V end was cut by 3 bases, the J end by 9 bases, with 18 bases between.

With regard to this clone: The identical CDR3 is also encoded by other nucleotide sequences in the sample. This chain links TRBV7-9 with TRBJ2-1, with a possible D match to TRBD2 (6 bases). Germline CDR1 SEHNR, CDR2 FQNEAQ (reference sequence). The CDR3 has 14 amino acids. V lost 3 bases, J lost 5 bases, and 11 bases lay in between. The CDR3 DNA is TGTGCCAGCAGCTTGGGGGGTTCGAACAATGAGCAGTTCTTC. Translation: CASSLGGSNNEQFF.

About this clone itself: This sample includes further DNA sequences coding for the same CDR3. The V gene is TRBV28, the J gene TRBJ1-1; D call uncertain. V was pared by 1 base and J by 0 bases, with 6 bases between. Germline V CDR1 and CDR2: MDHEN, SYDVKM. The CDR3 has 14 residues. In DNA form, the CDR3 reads TGTGCCAGCAGTTTATTGGGGATGAACACTGAAGCTTTCTTT. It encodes CASSLLGMNTEAFF.

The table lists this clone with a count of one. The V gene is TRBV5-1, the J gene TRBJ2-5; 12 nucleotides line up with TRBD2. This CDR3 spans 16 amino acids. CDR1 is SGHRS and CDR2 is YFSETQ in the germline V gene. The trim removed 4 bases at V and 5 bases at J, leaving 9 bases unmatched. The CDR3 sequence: CASSTRLAGVGETQYF. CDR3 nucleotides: TGCGCCAGCAGCACGAGACTAGCGGGAGTGGGGGAGACCCAGTACTTC. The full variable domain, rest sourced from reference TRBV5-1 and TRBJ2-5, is KAGVTQTPRYLIKTRGQQVTLSCSPISGHRSVSWYQQTPGQGLQFLFEYFSETQRNKGNFPGRFSGRQFSNSRSEMNVSTLELGDSALYLCASSTRLAGVGETQYFGPGTRLLVL.

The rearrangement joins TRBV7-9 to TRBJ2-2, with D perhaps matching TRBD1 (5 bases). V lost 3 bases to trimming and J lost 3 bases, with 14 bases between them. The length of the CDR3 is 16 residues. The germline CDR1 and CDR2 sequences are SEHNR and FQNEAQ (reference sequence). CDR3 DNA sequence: TGTGCCAGCAGCTTTGGGGCTAGTACCTACACCGGGGAGCTGTTTTTT. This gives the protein CASSFGASTYTGELFF.